Below are 19 T cell receptor beta chains sequenced from a single sample in a study of control samples from healthy donors and cancer patients. The assay was immunoSEQ multiplex PCR, and TCRdb's table has in-frame clones only and misses some. The sample contains 150,000 to 200,000 clones, just over 85% of which appear only once. Sequenced: blood. The source is a man younger than 30 in good health.

The chain recombines TRBV3-1 (or the pseudogene TRBV3-2) with TRBJ2-1; 14 bases agree with TRBD2. Germline lookup yields CDR1 LGHDT and CDR2 YNNKEL (reference sequence). The CDR3 spans 15 residues. Trimming cost V 1 base and J 9 bases; bases outside gene matches: 2. CDR3 coding DNA: TGTGCCAGCAGCCAAGGACTAGCGGGGGGGCCTGAGCAGTTCTTC. Its translation: CASSQGLAGGPEQFF.

The chain joins TRBV3-1 (or the pseudogene TRBV3-2) to TRBJ1-2; 7 bases map to TRBD1. Looked up from germline, CDR1 is LGHDT and CDR2 is YNNKEL (reference sequence). This CDR3 contains 15 residues. The V gene end was trimmed by 5 bases and the J gene end by 3 bases; junction bases not matched to a gene: 9. The CDR3 spells CASSSPGQSYYGYTF. The CDR3 DNA follows: TGTGCCAGCAGCTCCCCGGGACAGTCTTACTATGGCTACACCTTC.

This rearrangement joins TRBV21-1 to TRBJ1-1; TRBD1, the D gene given by the table, was not confirmed from the DNA. TRBV21-1 is shown as a pseudogene. The CDR3 runs 15 residues. Here the CDR3 reads CASSRPGTGNTEAFF. In DNA form, the CDR3 reads TGTGCCAGCAGCAGGCCCGGGACAGGGAACACTGAAGCTTTCTTT.

The chain combines TRBV21-1 with TRBJ2-7; the table's D call, TRBD1, was not checked against the DNA. TRBV21-1 is reported as a pseudogene. This CDR3 has 20 residues. Here the CDR3 reads CASSRGVGDRELDRAYEQYF. CDR3 sequence (DNA): TGTGCCAGCAGCCGCGGGGTGGGGGACAGGGAATTGGATAGGGCCTACGAGCAGTACTTC.

V and J are TRBV7-8 and TRBJ1-5; D not resolved. This CDR3 is 13 amino acids long. V lost 2 bases and J 1 base, leaving 3 bases between the germline ends. Looked up from germline, CDR1 is SGHVS and CDR2 is FQNEAQ. CDR3 DNA: TGTGCCAGCAGCTTAAGGAGCAATCAGCCCCAGCATTTT. This codes for CASSLRSNQPQHF.

The V call is TRBV13, the J call TRBJ1-2; no reliable D call. Trimming left V 8 bases short and J 1 base short, with 11 bases between. The CDR3 loop spans 13 amino acids. Germline V CDR1 and CDR2: PRHDT, FYEKMQ (reference sequence). CDR3: CASRESYNYGYTF. The CDR3 coding sequence is TGTGCCAGCCGAGAATCTTATAACTATGGCTACACCTTC.

J is TRBJ2-3 and V is TRBV27; 10 bases align to TRBD2. After removal of 2 bases from V and 1 base from J, the junction contained 12 bases not matched to a gene. The germline V gene encodes CDR1 MNHEY and CDR2 SMNVEV (reference sequence). This CDR3 has 19 amino acids. CDR3 protein: CASSLPPQRGGLGTDTQYF. The CDR3 DNA sequence: TGTGCCAGCAGTTTACCGCCCCAGCGGGGGGGCCTAGGCACAGATACGCAGTATTTT.

The chain combines TRBV9 with TRBJ1-2; D gene unclear. Trimming removed 3 bases from V and 4 bases from J, with 16 bases in between. CDR3 length: 15 residues. Germline V gene sequence: CDR1 SGDLS, CDR2 YYNGEE. CDR3: CASSAGTGFSYGYTF. The CDR3 DNA sequence: TGTGCCAGCAGCGCGGGTACCGGGTTTTCCTATGGCTACACCTTC.

The J gene is TRBJ2-7, the V gene TRBV10-3; D gene uncertain. This CDR3 region has 13 residues. Germline V gene sequence: CDR1 ENHRY, CDR2 SYGVKD. V lost 3 bases and J 3 bases, leaving 9 bases between the germline ends. CDR3 sequence: CAISESENYEQYF. The CDR3 nucleotides read TGTGCCATCAGTGAATCAGAGAACTACGAGCAGTACTTC.

The rearrangement links TRBV11-1 to TRBJ2-3; 7 bases fit TRBD2. With V trimmed by 1 base and J by 0 bases, 4 bases remained unmatched. The CDR3 runs to 16 residues. Germline CDR1 SGHAT, CDR2 FQDESV (reference sequence). DNA of the CDR3: TGTGCCAGCAGCTTAGATCTAGCGGAGAGCACAGATACGCAGTATTTT. This sequence encodes CASSLDLAESTDTQYF.

The rearrangement uses TRBV5-4 and TRBJ2-5, with D perhaps TRBD2 (7 bases). There are 14 residues in the CDR3. Between the trimmed V and J ends, which lost 4 bases and 2 bases, there was a span of 12 bases. The germline V gene has CDR1 SGHNT and CDR2 YYREEE (reference sequence). The CDR3 sequence: CASSRGGEQETQYF. CDR3 sequence (DNA): TGTGCCAGCAGCAGAGGGGGGGAGCAAGAGACCCAGTACTTC.

The chain couples TRBV29-1 to TRBJ1-2; 9 positions match TRBD1. This CDR3 comprises 18 residues. Trimming removed 8 bases from V and 4 bases from J; junction bases left unmatched: 23. The germline V gene encodes CDR1 SQVTM and CDR2 ANQGSEA. CDR3 bases: TGCAGCTCCCGATCGGGGGGAACAGGGGGCTTCGGTGGCTATGGCTACACCTTC. This sequence encodes CSSRSGGTGGFGGYGYTF.

This rearrangement joins TRBV6-2 or TRBV6-3 to TRBJ2-7; D assignment may be TRBD1 or TRBD2 (5 bases each). The CDR3 covers 13 residues. Germline V gene lookup returns CDR1 MNHEY and CDR2 SVGEGT. Trimming took 6 bases from V and 4 from J, leaving 13 bases between them. CDR3 in amino acids: CASSTGPPYEQYF. DNA for the CDR3: TGTGCCAGCAGCACGGGGCCTCCTTACGAGCAGTACTTC.

This CDR3 reads CASSPTGGMETQYF. CDR3 DNA sequence: TGTGCCAGCAGCCCAACCGGCGGCATGGAGACCCAGTACTTC. The chain combines TRBV7-8 with TRBJ2-5; D call uncertain. In germline, CDR1 is SGHVS, CDR2 FQNEAQ. This CDR3 has 14 amino acids. V lost 5 bases, J lost 5 bases, and 15 bases lay in between.

The CDR3 DNA is TGCGCCAGCAGCTTGGTAGATCGGGGGGAGCAGTACTTC. Translation gives CASSLVDRGEQYF. This sequence joins TRBV5-1 and TRBJ2-7; the D gene is possibly TRBD2 (6 bases). Looked up from germline, CDR1 is SGHRS and CDR2 is YFSETQ. V was clipped by 0 bases and J by 7 bases, with 11 bases between them. There are 13 residues in the CDR3.

The chain combines TRBV5-8 with TRBJ2-3; TRBD1 matches 8 bases. The CDR3 is made up of 14 amino acids. V was clipped by 2 bases and J by 5 bases; unmatched bases: 4. The germline gives CDR1 SGHTS, CDR2 YDEGEE. This CDR3 reads CASSFGQGGDTQYF. Here the CDR3 DNA reads TGTGCCAGCAGCTTCGGACAGGGAGGAGATACGCAGTATTTT.

The chain couples TRBV6-5 to TRBJ1-5; 7 positions match TRBD1. The V gene's germline CDR1 is MNHEY and CDR2 SVGAGI. With 5 bases clipped from V and 7 bases from J, the junction kept 11 bases outside the gene matches. There are 15 residues in the CDR3. CDR3 protein: CASSPRGTGIQPQHF. The CDR3 nucleotides are TGTGCCAGCAGTCCCAGGGGGACCGGTATCCAGCCCCAGCATTTT.

CDR3 residues: CASSLQGAYEQYF. CDR3 DNA sequence: TGTGCCAGCAGTCTACAGGGCGCCTACGAGCAGTACTTC. This sequence joins TRBV12-3 or TRBV12-4 and TRBJ2-7; possible D gene TRBD1, 6 bases. This CDR3 has 13 residues. Trimming pared 5 bases from V and 2 bases from J, leaving 10 bases between.

With regard to this clone: Other DNA sequences of this sample code for an identical CDR3. The CDR3 nucleotides read TGTGCCAGCAGTTACTCAGGGGGGGGCTCAGATACGCAGTATTTT. It is translated as CASSYSGGGSDTQYF. The V call is TRBV6-6, the J call TRBJ2-3, with D maybe TRBD2 (7 bases). Between the trimmed V and J ends, which lost 0 bases and 4 bases, there was a span of 11 bases. CDR3 length: 15 residues. Germline CDR1 is MNHNY and CDR2 is SVGAGI (reference sequence).